The subject of this entry is one T cell receptor beta chain. The data originate from a study of blood T cell repertoires in COVID-19. The overall study: Italy, Spain and the United States were the sources of the convalescent and acute COVID-19 samples.

TCRdb's copy holds only in-frame clones and misses some; the assay was immunoSEQ multiplex PCR. This table holds some 200,000 clones, around 82% found once. This CDR3 has 13 residues. Germline-derived CDR1 and CDR2 are GTSNPN and SVGIG (reference sequence). The V and J ends lost 7 bases and 10 bases, in that order; junction bases with no gene match: 6. The sequenced material came from PBMCs or T cells enriched from blood (not recorded which). The gene calls are TRBV30 and TRBJ1-6, with 11 nucleotides matching TRBD1. The sequence derives from a woman between 45 and 65 years old who had been exposed to COVID-19. This chain's CDR3 is CASAGQGGSPLHF. In DNA, the CDR3 is TGTGCCTCCGCGGGACAGGGGGGCTCACCCCTCCACTTT.